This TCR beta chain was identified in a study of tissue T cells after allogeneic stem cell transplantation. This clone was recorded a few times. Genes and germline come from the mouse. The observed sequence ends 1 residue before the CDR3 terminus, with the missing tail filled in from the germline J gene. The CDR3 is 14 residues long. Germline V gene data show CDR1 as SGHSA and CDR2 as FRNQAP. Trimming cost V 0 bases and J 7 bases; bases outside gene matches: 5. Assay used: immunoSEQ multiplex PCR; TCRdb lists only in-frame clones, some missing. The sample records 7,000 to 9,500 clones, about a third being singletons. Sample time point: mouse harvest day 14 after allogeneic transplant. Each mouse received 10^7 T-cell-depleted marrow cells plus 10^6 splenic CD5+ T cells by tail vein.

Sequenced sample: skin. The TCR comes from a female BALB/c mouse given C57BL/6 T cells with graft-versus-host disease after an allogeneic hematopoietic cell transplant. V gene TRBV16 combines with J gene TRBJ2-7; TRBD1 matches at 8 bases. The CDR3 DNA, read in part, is TGTGCAAGCAGCTTAGAAGCCAGGGGGCGGGAACAGTAC. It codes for CASSLEARGREQY. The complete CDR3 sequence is CASSLEARGREQYF.